Described below is a single TCR beta chain sequence and its context. Its specificity is not known. The CDR3 is made up of 14 amino acids. Trimming left V 4 bases short and J 6 bases short, with 16 bases between. Germline assignment: CDR1 LGHNA and CDR2 YNFKEQ. This record belongs to a study of long-term antiretroviral therapy in people with HIV. About the research overall: In the earliest collections, sampling predates the 2015 immediate-ART recommendation by about a decade.

This was the immunoSEQ v3.0 assay at survey level. The data were produced by immunoSEQ multiplex PCR, yet TCRdb's version contains in-frame clones alone and is incomplete. This sample has 20,000 or so clones; over 70% occur once, and the top ten carry roughly a tenth. General study results and limits: CDR3 lengths in HIV samples spanned a narrower range than controls. Blood dates from 2004 to 2017, possibly under older ART regimens. Diversity remained lower than transplant donor controls, even though it increased after ART.

The receptor's source is a man aged 18 to 35 with HIV. Material: unsorted PBMCs, obtained 0.5 years before starting antiretroviral therapy. The V and J genes are TRBV4-2 and TRBJ2-7; TRBD1 might be the D (6 bases). The CDR3 DNA reads TGTGCCAGCAGCCCTGGTACAGGGCCACTCGAGCAGTACTTC. Translating it yields CASSPGTGPLEQYF.